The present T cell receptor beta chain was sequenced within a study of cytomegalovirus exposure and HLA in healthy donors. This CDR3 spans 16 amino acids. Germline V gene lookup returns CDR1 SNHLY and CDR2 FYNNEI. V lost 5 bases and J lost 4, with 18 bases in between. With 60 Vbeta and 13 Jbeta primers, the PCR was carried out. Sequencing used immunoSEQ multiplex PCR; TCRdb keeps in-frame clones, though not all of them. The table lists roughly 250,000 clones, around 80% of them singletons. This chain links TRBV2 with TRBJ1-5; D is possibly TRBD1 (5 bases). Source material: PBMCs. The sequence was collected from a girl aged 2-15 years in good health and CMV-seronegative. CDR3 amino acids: CASSFSRATRNQPQHF. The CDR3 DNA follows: TGTGCCAGCAGTTTTTCCAGGGCGACCAGGAATCAGCCCCAGCATTTT.